A single T cell receptor beta chain is shown here with its context. This record belongs to a study of blood T cell repertoires in COVID-19. Turning to the study itself: PBMCs, B-cell-depleted T cells, or T cells provided the cDNA or gDNA that made up the material.

CDR1 and CDR2 from the germline V gene are SGDLS and YYNGEE. CDR3 length: 12 residues. V lost 2 bases to trimming and J lost 8 bases, with 10 bases between them. As handled by the study authors: Estimates of nucleated cell counts were drawn from the amplification of reference gene primers. Produced via immunoSEQ multiplex PCR; TCRdb's table is partial and in-frame only. From that table come the V and J calls and clone size; the DNA was used to work out D and trimming. The data contain some 230,000 clones, just under 85% of them seen just once; the ten biggest clones take up around 16%. The age range of participants was about 18 to 100 years, with residence in roughly 25 US areas. In assigning cohorts, the study relied on participant-reported clinical history.

Sequencing used PBMCs or T cells enriched from blood (not recorded which). The chain joins TRBV9 to TRBJ1-2; no definite D call. The sequence was obtained from a man aged 35-49 years who had recovered from COVID-19. The CDR3 sequence is CASSVPSQGYTF. CDR3 sequence (DNA): TGTGCCAGCAGCGTCCCTTCCCAGGGCTACACCTTC.